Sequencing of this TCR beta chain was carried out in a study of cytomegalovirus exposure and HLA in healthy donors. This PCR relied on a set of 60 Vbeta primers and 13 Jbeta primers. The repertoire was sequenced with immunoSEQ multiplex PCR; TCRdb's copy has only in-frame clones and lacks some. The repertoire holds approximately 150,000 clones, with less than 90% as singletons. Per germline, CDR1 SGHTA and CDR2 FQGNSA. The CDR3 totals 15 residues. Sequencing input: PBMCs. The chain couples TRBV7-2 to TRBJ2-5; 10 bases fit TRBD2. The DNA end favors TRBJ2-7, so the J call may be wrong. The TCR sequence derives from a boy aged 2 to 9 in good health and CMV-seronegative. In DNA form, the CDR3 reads TGTGCCAGCAGCCGATGGACTAGCGGAACCTACGAGCAGTACTTC. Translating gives CASSRWTSGTYEQYF.